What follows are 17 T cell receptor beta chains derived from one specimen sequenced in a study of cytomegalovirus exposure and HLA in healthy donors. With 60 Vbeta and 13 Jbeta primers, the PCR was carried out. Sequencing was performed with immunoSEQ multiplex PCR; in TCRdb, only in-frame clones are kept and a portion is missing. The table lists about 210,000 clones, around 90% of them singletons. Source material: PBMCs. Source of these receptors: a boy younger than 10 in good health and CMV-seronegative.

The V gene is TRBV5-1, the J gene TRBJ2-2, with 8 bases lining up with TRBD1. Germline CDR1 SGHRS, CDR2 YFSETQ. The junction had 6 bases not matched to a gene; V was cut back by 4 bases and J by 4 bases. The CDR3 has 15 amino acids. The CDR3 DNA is TGCGCCAGCAGCGGAACGACAGGGGCCACCGGGGAGCTGTTTTTT. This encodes CASSGTTGATGELFF.

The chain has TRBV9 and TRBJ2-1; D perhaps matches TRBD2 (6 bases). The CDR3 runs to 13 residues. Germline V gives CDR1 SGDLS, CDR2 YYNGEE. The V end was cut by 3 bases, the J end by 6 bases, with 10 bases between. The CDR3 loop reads CASSEGTLNEQFF. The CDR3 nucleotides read TGTGCCAGCAGCGAAGGGACTCTCAATGAGCAGTTCTTC. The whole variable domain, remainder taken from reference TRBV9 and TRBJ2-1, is DSGVTQTPKHLITATGQRVTLRCSPRSGDLSVYWYQQSLDQGLQFLIQYYNGEERAKGNILERFSAQQFPDLHSELNLSSLELGDSALYFCASSEGTLNEQFFGPGTRLTVL.

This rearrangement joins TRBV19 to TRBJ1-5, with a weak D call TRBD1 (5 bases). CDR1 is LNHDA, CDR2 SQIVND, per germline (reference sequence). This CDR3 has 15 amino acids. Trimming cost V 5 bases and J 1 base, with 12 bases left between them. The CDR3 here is CASSADGGSNQPQHF. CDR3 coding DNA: TGTGCCAGTAGTGCCGATGGGGGGAGCAATCAGCCCCAGCATTTT.

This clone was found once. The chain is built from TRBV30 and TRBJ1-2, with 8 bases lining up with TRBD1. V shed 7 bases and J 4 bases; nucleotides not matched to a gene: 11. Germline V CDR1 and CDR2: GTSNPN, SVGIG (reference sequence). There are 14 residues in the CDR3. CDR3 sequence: CAYISTGEVYGYTF. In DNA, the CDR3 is TGTGCCTACATTTCGACAGGGGAAGTCTATGGCTACACCTTC.

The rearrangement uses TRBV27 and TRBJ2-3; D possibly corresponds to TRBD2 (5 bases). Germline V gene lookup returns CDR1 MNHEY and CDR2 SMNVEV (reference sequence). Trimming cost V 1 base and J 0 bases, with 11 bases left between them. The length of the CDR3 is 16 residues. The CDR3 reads CASSLLSGRSTDTQYF. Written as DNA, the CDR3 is TGTGCCAGCAGTTTATTAAGCGGCCGAAGCACAGATACGCAGTATTTT.

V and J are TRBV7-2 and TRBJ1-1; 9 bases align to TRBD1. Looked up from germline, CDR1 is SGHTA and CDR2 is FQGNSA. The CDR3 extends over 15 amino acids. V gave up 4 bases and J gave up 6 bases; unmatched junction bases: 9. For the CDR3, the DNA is TGTGCCAGCAGCTCAAGGACAGGGGCAATCGCTGAAGCTTTCTTT. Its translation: CASSSRTGAIAEAFF.

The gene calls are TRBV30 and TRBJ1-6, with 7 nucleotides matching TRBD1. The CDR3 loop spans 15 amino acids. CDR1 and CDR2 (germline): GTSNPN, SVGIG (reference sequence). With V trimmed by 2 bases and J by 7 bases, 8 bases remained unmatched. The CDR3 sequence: CAWSPTGWRNSPLHF. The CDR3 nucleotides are TGTGCCTGGAGTCCGACAGGGTGGAGGAATTCACCCCTCCACTTT. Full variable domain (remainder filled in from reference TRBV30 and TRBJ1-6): SQTIHQWPATLVQPVGSPLSLECTVEGTSNPNLYWYRQAAGRGLQLLFYSVGIGQISSEVPQNLSASRPQDRQFILSSKKLLLSDSGFYLCAWSPTGWRNSPLHFGNGTRLTVT.

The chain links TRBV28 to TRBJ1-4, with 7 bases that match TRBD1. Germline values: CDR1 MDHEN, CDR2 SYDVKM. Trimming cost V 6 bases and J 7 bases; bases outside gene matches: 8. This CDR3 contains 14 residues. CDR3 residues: CASRPDRVGEKLFF. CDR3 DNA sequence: TGTGCCAGCAGACCCGACAGGGTTGGTGAAAAACTGTTTTTT.

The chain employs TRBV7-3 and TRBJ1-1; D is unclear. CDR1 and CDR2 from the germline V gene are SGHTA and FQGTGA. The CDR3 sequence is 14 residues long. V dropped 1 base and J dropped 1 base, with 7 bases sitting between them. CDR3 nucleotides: TGTGCCAGCAGCTTAAGTGCGGGGAACACTGAAGCTTTCTTT. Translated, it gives CASSLSAGNTEAFF.

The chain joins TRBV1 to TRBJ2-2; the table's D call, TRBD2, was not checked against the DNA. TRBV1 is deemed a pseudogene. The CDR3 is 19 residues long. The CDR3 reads CTSSQPAGTRGVRTGELFF. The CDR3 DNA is TGCACCAGCAGCCAACCCGCCGGGACTAGGGGGGTTAGAACCGGGGAGCTGTTTTTT.

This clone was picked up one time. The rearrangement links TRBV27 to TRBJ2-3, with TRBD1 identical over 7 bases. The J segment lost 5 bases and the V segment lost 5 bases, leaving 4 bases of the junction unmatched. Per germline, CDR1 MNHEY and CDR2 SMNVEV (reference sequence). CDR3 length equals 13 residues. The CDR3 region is CASSPQGVDTQYF. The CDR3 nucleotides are TGTGCCAGCAGTCCCCAGGGGGTAGATACGCAGTATTTT.

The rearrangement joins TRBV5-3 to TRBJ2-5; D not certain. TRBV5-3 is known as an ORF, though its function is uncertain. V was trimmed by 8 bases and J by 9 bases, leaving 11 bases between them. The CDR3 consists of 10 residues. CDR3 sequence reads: CASDIESQYF. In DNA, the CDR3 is TGTGCCAGCGATATTGAGTCCCAGTACTTC.

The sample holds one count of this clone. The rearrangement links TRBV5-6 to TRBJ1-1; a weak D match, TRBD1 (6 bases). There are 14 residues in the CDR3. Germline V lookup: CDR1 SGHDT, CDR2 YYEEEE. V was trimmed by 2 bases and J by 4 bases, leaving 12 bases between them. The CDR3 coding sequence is TGTGCCAGCAGCTTAGGGGACACCGCCACTGAAGCTTTCTTT. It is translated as CASSLGDTATEAFF.

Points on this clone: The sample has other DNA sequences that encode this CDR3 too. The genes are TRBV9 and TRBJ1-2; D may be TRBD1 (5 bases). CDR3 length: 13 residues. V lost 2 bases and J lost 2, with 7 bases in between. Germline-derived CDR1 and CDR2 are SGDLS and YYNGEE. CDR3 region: CASSVDRNYGYTF. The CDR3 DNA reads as TGTGCCAGCAGCGTCGACAGAAACTATGGCTACACCTTC.

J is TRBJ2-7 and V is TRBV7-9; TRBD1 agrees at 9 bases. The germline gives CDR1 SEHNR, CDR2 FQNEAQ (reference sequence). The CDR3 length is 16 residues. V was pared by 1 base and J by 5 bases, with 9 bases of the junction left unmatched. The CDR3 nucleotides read TGTGCCAGCAGCTTAGGTGGGAGGGACAGGGAAAACGAGCAGTACTTC. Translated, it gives CASSLGGRDRENEQYF.

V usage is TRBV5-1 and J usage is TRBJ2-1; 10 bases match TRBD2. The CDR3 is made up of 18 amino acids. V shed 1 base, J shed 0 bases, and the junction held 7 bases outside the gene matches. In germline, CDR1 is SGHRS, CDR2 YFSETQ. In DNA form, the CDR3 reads TGCGCCAGCAGCTTGCCCCTAGCGGGGGCCAGCTCCTACAATGAGCAGTTCTTC. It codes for CASSLPLAGASSYNEQFF.

DNA for the CDR3: TGTGCCAGCAGCCCCAGCGGGGGTTTTGTCTACGAGCAGTACTTC. Translation: CASSPSGGFVYEQYF. The chain couples TRBV7-3 to TRBJ2-7, with 8 positions matching TRBD2. V was clipped by 5 bases and J by 3 bases; unmatched bases: 9. Germline values: CDR1 SGHTA, CDR2 FQGTGA. CDR3 length: 15 residues.